The 6 T cell receptor beta chains below come from one sample, sequenced in a study of cytotoxic CD8 clonotypes in ibrutinib-treated CLL. Sequenced by immunoSEQ multiplex PCR; TCRdb stores in-frame clones only, minus some. The repertoire has about 160,000 clones, around 84% of them found once; the top ten carry about 2%. Sequences were derived from PBMCs, sampled after 12 months of ibrutinib treatment. The receptor set was obtained from a human donor with chronic lymphocytic leukemia.

The J gene is TRBJ2-1, the V gene TRBV10-2; the match to TRBD2 covers 13 bases. This CDR3 has 17 residues. V dropped 6 bases and J dropped 0; count of bases not matched to a gene: 5. The germline gives CDR1 WSHSY, CDR2 SAAADI. The chain's CDR3 is CASRRTSGSTSYNEQFF. The CDR3 coding sequence is TGCGCCAGCAGACGGACTAGCGGGAGCACCTCCTACAATGAGCAGTTCTTC.

This rearrangement joins TRBV11-2 to TRBJ1-1; D might be TRBD1 (6 bases). The CDR3 contains 14 residues. Germline values: CDR1 SGHAT, CDR2 FQNNGV. The V gene lost 1 base and the J gene lost 11 bases, with 17 bases spanning the gap. CDR3 protein: CASSLGYPGAFAFF. CDR3 bases: TGTGCCAGCAGCTTAGGCTATCCAGGGGCGTTCGCTTTCTTT.

The chain joins TRBV19 to TRBJ1-2; D is ambiguous. V was cut by 7 bases and J by 7 bases, with 13 bases left in between. Germline V gives CDR1 LNHDA, CDR2 SQIVND (reference sequence). The CDR3 has 12 amino acids. The CDR3 sequence: CASNAGKRGYTF. The CDR3 DNA is TGTGCCAGTAACGCGGGGAAGCGTGGCTACACCTTC.

This clone was recorded once. The rearrangement joins TRBV25-1 to TRBJ2-2; 9 nucleotides align to TRBD2. J was trimmed by 1 base and V by 1 base; bases with no gene match: 4. This CDR3 comprises 17 residues. Germline CDR1 and CDR2: MGHDK and SYGVNS. The chain's CDR3 is CASSELLREGNTGELFF. DNA for the CDR3: TGTGCCAGCAGTGAATTGCTGCGGGAGGGGAACACCGGGGAGCTGTTTTTT.

A remark on this clone: At one end the junction does not follow the germline gene, possibly because of a read error. The chain has TRBV2 and TRBJ2-1, with 14 positions matching TRBD2. The CDR3 runs 15 residues. The V gene's germline CDR1 is SNHLY and CDR2 FYNNEI. CDR3 DNA: TGTGCCAGCAGAGAAGGACTAGCGGGGGGCAATGAGCAGTTCTTC. Translating it yields CASREGLAGGNEQFF.

Of note for this clone: Other DNA sequences from this sample encode an identical CDR3 as well. CDR3 sequence reads: CASSPSYNEQFF. CDR3 sequence (DNA): TGTGCCAGCAGCCCAAGCTACAATGAGCAGTTCTTC. This rearrangement joins TRBV6-6 to TRBJ2-1; D gene ambiguous. The CDR3 is 12 residues long. Germline V gives CDR1 MNHNY, CDR2 SVGAGI (reference sequence). V gave up 6 bases and J gave up 3 bases, with 6 bases separating them.